This TCR beta chain was identified during a study of Ad26.COV2.S vaccination and SARS-CoV-2 variants (dated by TCRdb to the early 2020s). Some background on the complete study: Donors in the vaccine arm were drawn from COV1001, a multicentre, randomized, double-blind, placebo-controlled phase I-IIa trial testing Ad26.COV2.S in healthy adults. A total of around 32 samples were included in the TCR-sequenced set, comprising roughly 19 Ad26.COV2.S vaccine recipients, 5 placebo recipients and 8 SARS-CoV-2 convalescent individuals. Participants in the trial were split at random into five groups of five each, receiving low-dose or high-dose Ad26.COV2.S once or twice, or else placebo on both occasions. Ad26.COV2.S was administered intramuscularly at 5 x 10^10 or 1 x 10^11 viral particles, either as a single shot or as two shots given 56 days apart. Blinding of investigators to trial group allocation was maintained during experiments and outcome assessment. TCRbeta repertoire sequencing served as the tool for gauging how specific and how broad the SARS-CoV-2-reactive T cell receptors were following Ad26.COV2.S vaccination. Broader findings and caveats from the paper: The study was not powered to compare responses between vaccine doses or regimens. After vaccination, substantial breadth of spike-specific CD8+ and CD4+ T cell responses was reported. Ad26.COV2.S recipients had higher spike-specific TCR breadth than placebo recipients (P = 0.0014). Vaccine and placebo recipients had comparable non-spike TCR breadth, which fits with the vaccine containing only spike. According to the authors, total T cell responses may have been underestimated by the TCR breadth and depth analyses.

On this clone itself: Its antigen is not yet known. No much larger clonotype is one base removed from it; base qualities were not supplied.

The immunoSEQ Assay was the method used to sequence TCRbeta CDR3 regions. After extraction, genomic DNA underwent amplification by bias-controlled multiplex PCR, followed by high-throughput sequencing. For the original study's pipeline: Collapsing and filtering of sequences were performed to quantify the absolute abundance of each unique TCRbeta CDR3 region. Usable DNA was measured by amplifying reference genes present in all nucleated cells, and TCRbeta template counts were normalized to that usable DNA to estimate T cell fraction. Repertoire TCRs were annotated as SARS-CoV-2-specific when V gene, CDR3 amino acid sequence and J gene were exactly matched to a known reactive TCR set. The reference SARS-CoV-2 TCR set was derived from MIRA and filtered for enrichment in COVID-19-positive ImmuneCODE repertoires, a step that removed public or cross-reactive TCRs. Drawing on the MIRA antigens, annotated TCRs were analysed further at the level of specific ORF or position within ORF. Breadth was defined as annotated unique rearrangements over total unique productive rearrangements; depth was the summed frequency of those rearrangements. Two-sided Wilcoxon rank-sum tests were used to compare TCR breadth between groups. TCRdb limited this immuneACCESS table to in-frame rearrangements with V and J called. A share of clones is missing; checked studies link under half to unresolved V genes, and the rest is unexplained. V, J and clone size are taken as reported in that table, and D and trimming were inferred from the DNA itself. This sample lists around 300,000 clones; 75% to 90% were detected once. The ten largest clonotypes hold about 10% of the sample.

This specimen's treatment or condition label, per the study, means: about 20 received Ad26.COV2.S at low or high dose, single or two shots; 5 received placebo; per-sample allocation not given. Repertoires of vaccine and placebo recipients were sequenced from samples taken on day 63 after the first injection. In Cohort 1b, around 23 adults aged 18-55 years were enrolled at a single site in Boston, USA, between 29 July and 7 August 2020. Ad26.COV2.S consisted of a replication-incompetent adenovirus type 26 vector by which a prefusion-stabilized SARS-CoV-2 spike protein from the original Wuhan strain was expressed. From its cysteine to its phenylalanine, the CDR3 spans 15 amino acids. Just the 45-base CDR3 DNA is kept, in frame starting at base 1. Based on the germline V gene, the CDR1 and CDR2 sequences are MNHEY and SVGAGI. V sheds 2 bases and J sheds 9 bases, leaving 17 bases between their ends.

The source is a person between 18 and 60 years old who received the Ad26.COV2.S COVID-19 vaccine or a placebo. The chain was built from TRBV6-5 and TRBJ2-4; the D match is possibly TRBD1 or TRBD2, with 5 bases aligned in each. The source material was peripheral blood, sampled in a trial of Ad26.COV2.S vaccine versus placebo. The encoded CDR3 is CASSYQGPHFAIQYF. The base sequence is TGTGCCAGCAGTTACCAGGGACCGCACTTTGCCATTCAGTACTTC.